This TCR beta chain was found in a study of blood T cell repertoires in COVID-19 (TCRdb year 2020). For the wider study: Collaborator samples came from the United States, Italy and Spain and covered acute and convalescent phases of COVID-19. HLA class I and class II types, where available, came from metadata supplied by the sample provider rather than from assay-based typing. The samples were drawn from the first 160 participants of the ongoing ImmuneRACE study and from 950 to 1,500 subjects provided by 6 global collaborators. Deeply sampled blood TCRbeta repertoires from subjects exposed to, actively infected with, or recovered from COVID-19 were included in the dataset. The sample metadata nearly always contained a de-identified subject ID, COVID-19 status, age in years and sex. The material from the prospective study consisted of cDNA or gDNA derived from T cells, B-cell-depleted T cells, or PBMCs. The repertoires were released in a freely available public database meant as a resource for research on the immune response to SARS-CoV-2.

Whole blood was collected in K2EDTA tubes by collaborating institutions according to the institutions' own protocols. For TCRbeta analysis, collaborator samples were shipped as frozen whole blood, as isolated PBMCs, or as DNA extracted from either sample type. The full study reports these points: The quantity of clinical and demographic metadata differed by source and by participant and was supplied without curation.

V is reduced by 2 bases and J by 0 bases, leaving a spacing of 6 bases between them. The CDR3 sequence holds 14 residues, the cysteine and phenylalanine included. This entry keeps only the CDR3 DNA: 42 bases, framed from base 1. As encoded in the germline V gene, CDR1 is SGHTA while CDR2 is FQGTGA. As regards this clone: Its binding antigen is unknown. There are no base qualities to consult, and no much larger clone falls within one base. Other DNA sequences within the sample encode an identical CDR3.

TCRbeta CDR3 regions were amplified from genomic DNA using the immunoSEQ Assay, a bias-controlled multiplex PCR. Per the source publication's procedure: Within the assay, amplification of reference gene primers was used to estimate how many nucleated cells each sample contained. Sequence reads were collapsed and filtered to measure the absolute abundance of every unique TCRbeta CDR3 rearrangement. For each sample, productive Simpson clonality was calculated as the square root of Simpson's diversity index across productive rearrangements. This immuneACCESS table, as held by TCRdb, lists in-frame sequences with V and J called but not all clones. Of the missing ones, under half trace to an unresolved V gene in checked studies; the others have no known cause. For V, J and clone size, that table is used; D and trimming come from the DNA. This sample lists about 87,000 clones; about 85% were detected once. More than 2% of the sample comes from the top ten.

The TCR was taken from a woman aged 70-85 years with acute or convalescent COVID-19. Recombination joined TRBV7-3 with TRBJ2-3, with no confident D gene call. Source material: peripheral blood. The encoded CDR3 is CASSLGQSTDTQYF. The nucleotide sequence reads as follows: TGTGCCAGCAGCTTAGGTCAGAGCACAGATACGCAGTATTTT.